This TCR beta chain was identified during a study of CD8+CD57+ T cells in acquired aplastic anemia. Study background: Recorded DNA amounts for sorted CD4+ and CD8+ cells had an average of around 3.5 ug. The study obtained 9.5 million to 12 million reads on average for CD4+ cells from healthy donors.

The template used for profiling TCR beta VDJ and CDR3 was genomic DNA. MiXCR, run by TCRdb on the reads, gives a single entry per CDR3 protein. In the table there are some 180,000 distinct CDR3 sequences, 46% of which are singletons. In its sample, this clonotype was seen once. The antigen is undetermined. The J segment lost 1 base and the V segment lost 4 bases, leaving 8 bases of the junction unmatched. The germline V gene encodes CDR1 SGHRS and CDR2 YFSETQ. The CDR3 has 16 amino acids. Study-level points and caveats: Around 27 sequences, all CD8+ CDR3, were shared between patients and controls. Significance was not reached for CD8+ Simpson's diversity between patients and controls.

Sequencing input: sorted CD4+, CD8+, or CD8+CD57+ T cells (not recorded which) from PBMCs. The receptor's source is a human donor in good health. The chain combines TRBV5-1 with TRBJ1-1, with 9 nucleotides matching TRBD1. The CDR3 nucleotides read TGCGCCAGCAGCCACGGATTGGGACAGGGGAACACTGAAGCTTTCTTT. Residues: CASSHGLGQGNTEAFF.